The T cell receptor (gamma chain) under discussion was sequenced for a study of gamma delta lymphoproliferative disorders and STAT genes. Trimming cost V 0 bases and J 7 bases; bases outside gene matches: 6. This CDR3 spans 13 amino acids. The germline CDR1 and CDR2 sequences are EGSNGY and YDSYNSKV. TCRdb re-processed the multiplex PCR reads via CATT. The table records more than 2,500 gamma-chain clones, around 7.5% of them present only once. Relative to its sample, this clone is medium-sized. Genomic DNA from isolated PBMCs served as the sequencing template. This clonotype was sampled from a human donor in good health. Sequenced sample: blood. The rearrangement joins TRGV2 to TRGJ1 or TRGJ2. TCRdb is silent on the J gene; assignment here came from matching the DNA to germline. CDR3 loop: CATWDGPEYKKLF. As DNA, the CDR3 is TGTGCCACCTGGGACGGGCCTGAATATAAGAAACTCTTT.